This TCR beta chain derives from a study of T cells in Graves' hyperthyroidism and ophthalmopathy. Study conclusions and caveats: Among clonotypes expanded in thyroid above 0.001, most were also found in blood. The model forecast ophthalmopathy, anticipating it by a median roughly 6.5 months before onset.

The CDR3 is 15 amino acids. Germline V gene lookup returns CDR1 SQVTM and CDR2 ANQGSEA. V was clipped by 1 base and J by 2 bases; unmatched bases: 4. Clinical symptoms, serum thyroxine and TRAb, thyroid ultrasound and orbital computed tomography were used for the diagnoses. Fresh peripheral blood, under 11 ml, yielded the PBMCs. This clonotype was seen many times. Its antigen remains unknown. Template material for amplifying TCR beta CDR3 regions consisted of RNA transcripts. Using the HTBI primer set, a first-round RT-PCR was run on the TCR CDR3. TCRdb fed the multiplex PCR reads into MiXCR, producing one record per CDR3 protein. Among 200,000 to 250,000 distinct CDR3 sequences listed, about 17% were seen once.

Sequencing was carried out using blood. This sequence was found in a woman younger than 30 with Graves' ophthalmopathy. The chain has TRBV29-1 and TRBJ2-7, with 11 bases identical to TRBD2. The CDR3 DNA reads TGCAGCGTTGAAGCCGGGACTAGCGGAACCTACGAGCAGTACTTC. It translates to CSVEAGTSGTYEQYF.